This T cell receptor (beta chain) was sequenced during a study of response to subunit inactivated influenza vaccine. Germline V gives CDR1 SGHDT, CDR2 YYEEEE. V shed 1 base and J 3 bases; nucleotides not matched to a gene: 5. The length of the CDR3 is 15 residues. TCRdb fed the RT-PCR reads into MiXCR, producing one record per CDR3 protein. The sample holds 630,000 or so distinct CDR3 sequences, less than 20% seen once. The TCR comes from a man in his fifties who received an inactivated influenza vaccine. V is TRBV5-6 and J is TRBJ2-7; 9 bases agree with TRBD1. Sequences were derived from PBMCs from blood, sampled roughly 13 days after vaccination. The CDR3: CASSLWDRVLYEQYF. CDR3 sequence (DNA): TGTGCCAGCAGCTTGTGGGACAGGGTCCTCTACGAGCAGTACTTC.